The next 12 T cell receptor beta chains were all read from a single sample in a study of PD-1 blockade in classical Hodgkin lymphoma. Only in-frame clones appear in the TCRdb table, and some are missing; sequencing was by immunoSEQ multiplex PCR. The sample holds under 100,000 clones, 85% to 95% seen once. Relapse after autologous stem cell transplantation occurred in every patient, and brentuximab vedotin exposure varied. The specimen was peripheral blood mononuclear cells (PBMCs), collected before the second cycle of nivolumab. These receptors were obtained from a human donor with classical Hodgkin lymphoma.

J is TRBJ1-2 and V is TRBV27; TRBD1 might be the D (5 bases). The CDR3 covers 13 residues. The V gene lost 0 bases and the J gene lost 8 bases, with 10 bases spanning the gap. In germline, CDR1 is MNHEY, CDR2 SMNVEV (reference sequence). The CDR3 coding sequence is TGTGCCAGCAGTTTATCAGCAGGGCCCGGCTACACCTTC. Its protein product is CASSLSAGPGYTF.

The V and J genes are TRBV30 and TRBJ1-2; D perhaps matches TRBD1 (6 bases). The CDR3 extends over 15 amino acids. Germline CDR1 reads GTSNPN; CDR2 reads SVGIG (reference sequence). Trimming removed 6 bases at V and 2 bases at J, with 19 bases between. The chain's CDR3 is CACVGTTATNYGYTF. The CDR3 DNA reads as TGTGCCTGCGTCGGGACAACAGCAACCAACTATGGCTACACCTTC. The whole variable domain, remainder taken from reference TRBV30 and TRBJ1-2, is SQTIHQWPATLVQPVGSPLSLECTVEGTSNPNLYWYRQAAGRGLQLLFYSVGIGQISSEVPQNLSASRPQDRQFILSSKKLLLSDSGFYLCACVGTTATNYGYTFGSGTRLTVV.

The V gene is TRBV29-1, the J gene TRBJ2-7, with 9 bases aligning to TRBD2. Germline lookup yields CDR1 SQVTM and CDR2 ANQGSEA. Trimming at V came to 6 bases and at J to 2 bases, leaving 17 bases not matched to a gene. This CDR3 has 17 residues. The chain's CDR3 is CSVATGLYRLAAYEQYF. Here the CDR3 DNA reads TGCAGCGTCGCGACAGGTCTTTATCGACTAGCGGCCTACGAGCAGTACTTC.

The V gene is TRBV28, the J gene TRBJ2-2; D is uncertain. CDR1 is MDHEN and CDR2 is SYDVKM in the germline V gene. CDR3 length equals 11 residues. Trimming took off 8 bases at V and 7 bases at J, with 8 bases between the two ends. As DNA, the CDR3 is TGTGCCAGCCGACTTAACGGGGAGCTGTTTTTT. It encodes CASRLNGELFF.

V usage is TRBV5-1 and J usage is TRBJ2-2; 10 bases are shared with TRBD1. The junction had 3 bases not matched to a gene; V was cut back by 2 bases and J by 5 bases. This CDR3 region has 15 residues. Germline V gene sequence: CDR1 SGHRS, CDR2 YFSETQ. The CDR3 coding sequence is TGCGCCAGCAGCTTCCGGGACAGGGGAACCGGGGAGCTGTTTTTT. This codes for CASSFRDRGTGELFF.

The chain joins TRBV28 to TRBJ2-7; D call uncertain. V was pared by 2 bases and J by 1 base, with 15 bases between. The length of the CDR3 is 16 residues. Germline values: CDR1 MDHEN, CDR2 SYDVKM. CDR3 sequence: CASSLGRRSSSYEQYF. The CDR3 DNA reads TGTGCCAGCAGTTTAGGTCGGCGGAGCAGTTCCTACGAGCAGTACTTC.

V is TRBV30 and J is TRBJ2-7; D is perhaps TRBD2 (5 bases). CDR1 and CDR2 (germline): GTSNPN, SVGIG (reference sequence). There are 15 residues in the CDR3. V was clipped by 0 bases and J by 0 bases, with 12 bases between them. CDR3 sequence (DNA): TGTGCCTGGAGTGTACGGAGGAACAGCTCCTACGAGCAGTACTTC. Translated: CAWSVRRNSSYEQYF.

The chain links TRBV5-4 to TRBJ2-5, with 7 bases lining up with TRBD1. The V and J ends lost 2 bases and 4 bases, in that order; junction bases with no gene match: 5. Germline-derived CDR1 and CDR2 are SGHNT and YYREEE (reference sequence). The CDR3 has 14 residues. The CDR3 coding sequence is TGTGCCAGCAGCTTACGGACAGGCCCAGAGACCCAGTACTTC. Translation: CASSLRTGPETQYF.

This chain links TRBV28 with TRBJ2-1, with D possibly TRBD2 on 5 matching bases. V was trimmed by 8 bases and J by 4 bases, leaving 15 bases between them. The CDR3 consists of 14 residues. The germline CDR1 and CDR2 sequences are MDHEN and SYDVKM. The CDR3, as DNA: TGTGCCAGCCAGCAGCAGCGGAAATACAATGAGCAGTTCTTC. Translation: CASQQQRKYNEQFF.

CDR3 in amino acids: CAWTTGGGNTEAFF. DNA for the CDR3: TGTGCCTGGACAACAGGGGGAGGGAACACTGAAGCTTTCTTT. The chain uses TRBV30 and TRBJ1-1; 8 nucleotides match TRBD1. CDR3 size: 14 residues. Losses at the gene ends were 4 bases for V and 1 base for J; bases not matched to a gene: 5. Germline V lookup: CDR1 GTSNPN, CDR2 SVGIG (reference sequence).

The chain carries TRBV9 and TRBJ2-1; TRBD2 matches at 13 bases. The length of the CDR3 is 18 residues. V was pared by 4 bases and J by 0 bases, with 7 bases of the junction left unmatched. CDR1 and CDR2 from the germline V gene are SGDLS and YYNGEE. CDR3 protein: CASSWTSGRVSSYNEQFF. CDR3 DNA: TGTGCCAGCAGCTGGACTAGCGGGAGAGTCAGCTCCTACAATGAGCAGTTCTTC.

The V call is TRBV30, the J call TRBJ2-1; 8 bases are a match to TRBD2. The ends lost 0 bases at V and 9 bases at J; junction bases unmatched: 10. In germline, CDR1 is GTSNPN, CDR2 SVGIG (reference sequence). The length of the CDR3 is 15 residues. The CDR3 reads CAWSVRGLVVIEQFF. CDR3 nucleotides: TGTGCCTGGAGTGTACGGGGACTAGTCGTCATTGAGCAGTTCTTC.